This T cell receptor (beta chain) was documented in a study of blood T cell repertoires in COVID-19. Study overall: From T cells, B-cell-depleted T cells, or PBMCs came the material, which was cDNA or gDNA.

The germline gives CDR1 SEHNR, CDR2 FQNEAQ (reference sequence). This CDR3 has 15 amino acids. V gave up 5 bases and J gave up 4 bases, with 17 bases separating them. How the authors handled the data: Amplified reference gene primers provided the basis for estimating nucleated cell counts. Assay used: immunoSEQ multiplex PCR; TCRdb lists only in-frame clones, some missing. The DNA gave D and trimming, while V, J and clone size come from that table. The sample consists of 150,000 or so clones, about 85% of them appearing once. Specimen: peripheral blood. The receptor was isolated from a man aged 55 to 70 with COVID-19, enrolled during active disease. The V gene is TRBV7-9, the J gene TRBJ1-2, with D perhaps TRBD1 (6 bases). The CDR3 loop reads CASSLKQGAGYGYTF. The CDR3 DNA reads as TGTGCCAGCAGCCTTAAACAGGGCGCCGGCTATGGCTACACCTTC.